The 21 T cell receptor beta chains in this list originate from one sample, sequenced in a study of cytomegalovirus exposure and HLA in healthy donors. The primer mix had 60 Vbeta and 13 Jbeta primers. TCRdb's table, derived via immunoSEQ multiplex PCR, lists solely in-frame clones and lacks some. The sample lists 95,000 to 100,000 clones; around 77% were seen once. The sequencing sample was made of PBMCs. Receptors originate from a female donor in good health and CMV-seronegative.

V gene TRBV7-3 combines with J gene TRBJ2-2; 8 nucleotides match TRBD2. The CDR3 is 15 amino acids. Per germline, CDR1 SGHTA and CDR2 FQGTGA. The trim removed 5 bases at V and 5 bases at J, leaving 7 bases unmatched. The CDR3 nucleotides read TGTGCCAGCAGCGTAGGACTAGCTGGAACCGGGGAGCTGTTTTTT. This codes for CASSVGLAGTGELFF.

A few counts support this clone. The chain links TRBV5-4 to TRBJ1-1; D is unresolved. Trimming cost V 2 bases and J 2 bases, with 7 bases left between them. The germline CDR1 and CDR2 sequences are SGHNT and YYREEE (reference sequence). The CDR3 is 13 residues long. CDR3 DNA sequence: TGTGCCAGCAGCTTAGCCCGAAACACTGAAGCTTTCTTT. It specifies CASSLARNTEAFF.

The rearrangement links TRBV5-8 to TRBJ1-2, with D tentatively TRBD1 (6 bases). The CDR3 extends over 13 amino acids. V dropped 2 bases and J dropped 8 bases, with 13 bases sitting between them. From germline, CDR1 is SGHTS and CDR2 YDEGEE. CDR3 residues: CASSFRDTGGYTF. The CDR3 DNA sequence: TGTGCCAGCAGCTTCCGGGACACGGGGGGCTACACCTTC.

V and J are TRBV5-5 and TRBJ1-2, with 11 bases that match TRBD1. J lost 1 base, V lost 3 bases, and 5 bases had no gene match. Germline CDR1 SGHKS, CDR2 YYEKEE (reference sequence). The CDR3 totals 16 residues. CDR3 loop: CASSSWDRGGNYGYTF. The DNA for the CDR3 is TGTGCCAGCAGCTCCTGGGACAGGGGGGGTAACTATGGCTACACCTTC.

V usage is TRBV5-1 and J usage is TRBJ1-6, with D possibly TRBD1 on 5 matching bases. Trimming left V 2 bases short and J 6 bases short, with 6 bases between. The germline V gene has CDR1 SGHRS and CDR2 YFSETQ. CDR3 size: 13 residues. The CDR3 coding sequence is TGCGCCAGCAGCTTAGACAGTAATTCACCCCTCCACTTT. Protein: CASSLDSNSPLHF.

The CDR3 spells CASSGRVATSEETQYF. The DNA of the CDR3 is TGTGCCAGCAGCGGACGAGTCGCGACATCTGAAGAGACCCAGTACTTC. This chain connects TRBV9 to TRBJ2-5; D is uncertain. Germline lookup yields CDR1 SGDLS and CDR2 YYNGEE. This CDR3 has 16 amino acids. V was pared by 3 bases and J by 3 bases, with 18 bases between.

Only a few counts were recorded for this clone. V usage is TRBV9 and J usage is TRBJ1-2; no reliable D call. The CDR3 covers 15 residues. The V end lost 4 bases, the J end lost 4 bases, and 17 bases lay between the germline ends. Per germline, CDR1 SGDLS and CDR2 YYNGEE. CDR3 protein: CASSIREAATYGYTF. CDR3 coding DNA: TGTGCCAGCAGCATTCGGGAGGCAGCAACCTATGGCTACACCTTC. Supplemented by reference TRBV9 and TRBJ1-2, the full variable domain reads DSGVTQTPKHLITATGQRVTLRCSPRSGDLSVYWYQQSLDQGLQFLIQYYNGEERAKGNILERFSAQQFPDLHSELNLSSLELGDSALYFCASSIREAATYGYTFGSGTRLTVV.

This clone was detected a few times. The CDR3 here is CATQGLNYGYTF. DNA for the CDR3: TGTGCCACCCAGGGCCTTAACTATGGCTACACCTTC. The chain has TRBV19 and TRBJ1-2, with D tentatively TRBD1 (5 bases). The length of the CDR3 is 12 residues. Trimming shortened V by 10 bases and J by 1 base, and 10 bases separated the two germline ends. Looked up from germline, CDR1 is LNHDA and CDR2 is SQIVND (reference sequence).

This clone was counted only a few times. Other DNA sequences from this sample encode an identical CDR3 as well. CDR3 region: CASSLQENTEAFF. The CDR3 DNA is TGTGCCAGCAGCTTACAGGAGAACACTGAAGCTTTCTTT. The chain uses TRBV11-3 and TRBJ1-1, with D unresolved. Germline V gene sequence: CDR1 SGHNT, CDR2 YENEEA. The CDR3 length is 13 residues. Trimming shortened V by 2 bases and J by 1 base, and 5 bases separated the two germline ends.

This rearrangement joins TRBV14 to TRBJ2-7, with D perhaps TRBD2 (6 bases). The CDR3 runs to 13 residues. The ends were cut back, 6 bases at V and 6 bases at J, with 15 bases in the middle. CDR1 and CDR2 (germline): SGHDN, FVKESK. The CDR3 reads CASRRGGTFEQYF. CDR3 sequence (DNA): TGTGCCAGCAGGCGGGGCGGAACTTTCGAGCAGTACTTC.

This clone was counted a single time. J is TRBJ2-2 and V is TRBV27, with TRBD2 identical over 8 bases. With 6 bases clipped from V and 3 bases from J, the junction kept 9 bases outside the gene matches. The V gene's germline CDR1 is MNHEY and CDR2 SMNVEV (reference sequence). The CDR3 runs to 16 residues. CDR3 loop: CASSRGTSGYTGELFF. DNA for the CDR3: TGTGCCAGCAGCCGAGGTACTAGCGGCTACACCGGGGAGCTGTTTTTT.

The chain is built from TRBV6-6 and TRBJ1-1; D remains unclear. The CDR3 spans 15 residues. Germline CDR1 and CDR2: MNHNY and SVGAGI (reference sequence). V lost 7 bases and J lost 1, with 16 bases in between. This CDR3 reads CASNREFVRNTEAFF. In DNA form, the CDR3 reads TGTGCCAGCAATAGGGAGTTCGTGAGGAACACTGAAGCTTTCTTT.

The rearrangement links TRBV19 to TRBJ1-5; the D gene is possibly TRBD1 (6 bases). Germline-derived CDR1 and CDR2 are LNHDA and SQIVND (reference sequence). V lost 1 base to trimming and J lost 3 bases, with 16 bases between them. The CDR3 sequence is 17 residues long. This CDR3 reads CASSIALGRGDNQPQHF. In DNA, the CDR3 is TGTGCCAGTAGTATAGCCCTGGGCAGGGGCGACAATCAGCCCCAGCATTTT.

V usage is TRBV11-3 and J usage is TRBJ2-1; no clear D gene. Trimming took 5 bases from V and 6 from J, leaving 8 bases between them. Germline-derived CDR1 and CDR2 are SGHNT and YENEEA. The CDR3 is 12 amino acids. CDR3 sequence (DNA): TGTGCCAGCAGCAGTCGCGGCAATGAGCAGTTCTTC. Its translation: CASSSRGNEQFF.

This chain joins TRBV6-1 and TRBJ2-5; a weak D match, TRBD2 (5 bases). The CDR3 is 14 amino acids. Germline V CDR1 and CDR2: MNHNS, SASEGT. Deletions cut 7 bases from V and 4 bases from J, with 16 bases between. CDR3: CASTRATTGETQYF. The CDR3 region has the DNA TGTGCCAGCACCAGAGCGACTACCGGAGAGACCCAGTACTTC.

This clone has only one observation. The rearrangement uses TRBV5-4 and TRBJ1-2; TRBD1 matches at 7 bases. CDR3 size: 13 residues. V lost 5 bases and J lost 8; bases outside the gene matches: 9. From germline, CDR1 is SGHNT and CDR2 YYREEE (reference sequence). The CDR3 sequence: CASSSDDRDGYTF. In DNA, the CDR3 is TGTGCCAGCAGTTCGGATGACAGGGACGGCTACACCTTC.

The gene calls are TRBV7-6 and TRBJ2-5, with a weak D call TRBD2 (6 bases). The end of the DNA fits TRBJ2-7 better, so the J call may be wrong. CDR1 and CDR2 from the germline V gene are SGHVS and FNYEAQ. CDR3 length equals 13 residues. This chain's CDR3 is CASSLVPGDEQYF. DNA for the CDR3: TGTGCCAGCAGCTTAGTGCCGGGGGACGAGCAGTACTTC.

This clone was counted a single time. The chain has TRBV9 and TRBJ2-7; a weak D match, TRBD1 (7 bases). Germline lookup yields CDR1 SGDLS and CDR2 YYNGEE. Trimming pared 0 bases from V and 7 bases from J, leaving 26 bases between. This CDR3 is 18 amino acids long. CDR3 amino acids: CASSVGSGRGTALREQYF. The CDR3 DNA reads as TGTGCCAGCAGCGTAGGCTCCGGACGGGGGACAGCCTTACGGGAGCAGTACTTC.

The rearrangement links TRBV19 to TRBJ2-3; D perhaps matches TRBD2 (6 bases). Germline V gene data show CDR1 as LNHDA and CDR2 as SQIVND (reference sequence). The CDR3 sequence is 14 residues long. Trimming pared 6 bases from V and 0 bases from J, leaving 10 bases between. The CDR3 reads CASRAGLSTDTQYF. The CDR3 DNA follows: TGTGCCAGTAGGGCGGGACTTAGCACAGATACGCAGTATTTT. Filled out from reference TRBV19 and TRBJ2-3, the complete variable domain reads DGGITQSPKYLFRKEGQNVTLSCEQNLNHDAMYWYRQDPGQGLRLIYYSQIVNDFQKGDIAEGYSVSREKKESFPLTVTSAQKNPTAFYLCASRAGLSTDTQYFGPGTRLTVL.

This rearrangement joins TRBV19 to TRBJ1-6; 7 bases fit TRBD1. Unmatched junction bases numbered 8, after V lost 2 bases and J lost 7 bases. Germline loops: CDR1 LNHDA, CDR2 SQIVND (reference sequence). There are 16 residues in the CDR3. In DNA, the CDR3 is TGTGCCAGTAGTATATCAACAGGGGCCATAAATTCACCCCTCCACTTT. It encodes CASSISTGAINSPLHF. Drawing the rest from reference TRBV19 and TRBJ1-6, the complete variable domain is DGGITQSPKYLFRKEGQNVTLSCEQNLNHDAMYWYRQDPGQGLRLIYYSQIVNDFQKGDIAEGYSVSREKKESFPLTVTSAQKNPTAFYLCASSISTGAINSPLHFGNGTRLTVT.

This clone has a handful of counts. The V call is TRBV7-8, the J call TRBJ1-1, with TRBD1 matching 8 bases. V was pared by 3 bases and J by 0 bases, with 3 bases of the junction left unmatched. Germline V gene sequence: CDR1 SGHVS, CDR2 FQNEAQ. The CDR3 is 15 residues long. CDR3 DNA sequence: TGTGCCAGCAGCTTTTACAGGGGGATGAACACTGAAGCTTTCTTT. It translates to CASSFYRGMNTEAFF.